Each of the 21 T cell receptor beta chains below was sequenced from the same sample in a study of blood T cell repertoires in COVID-19. Here immunoSEQ multiplex PCR was the method, and the copy in TCRdb shows in-frame clones only, minus some. The sample holds approximately 150,000 clones, 79% seen once. Sample: peripheral blood. The receptors shown here come from a woman aged 60-70 years with COVID-19, enrolled during active disease.

V gene TRBV2 combines with J gene TRBJ2-5; D uncertain. This CDR3 comprises 15 residues. V shed 6 bases and J shed 1 base, with 15 bases lying between them. The germline V gene encodes CDR1 SNHLY and CDR2 FYNNEI. CDR3 amino acids: CASSETRLVQETQYF. The DNA for the CDR3 is TGTGCCAGCAGCGAAACCAGACTCGTCCAAGAGACCCAGTACTTC.

The chain carries TRBV9 and TRBJ1-4; 8 bases agree with TRBD1. Germline lookup yields CDR1 SGDLS and CDR2 YYNGEE. The CDR3 length is 16 residues. J lost 3 bases, V lost 3 bases, and 7 bases had no gene match. The CDR3: CASSESPGQANEKLFF. In DNA form, the CDR3 reads TGTGCCAGCAGCGAGTCACCGGGACAGGCTAATGAAAAACTGTTTTTT.

The genes are TRBV28 and TRBJ1-3; no clear D. V was pared by 7 bases and J by 2 bases, with 15 bases between. Germline V gene sequence: CDR1 MDHEN, CDR2 SYDVKM. The CDR3 contains 15 residues. CDR3 bases: TGTGCCAGCATTTCACTGGAGGTGCCTGGAAACACCATATATTTT. Its protein is CASISLEVPGNTIYF.

This chain links TRBV5-8 with TRBJ2-6, with D hard to call. The V and J ends lost 1 base and 0 bases respectively, with 5 bases between them. CDR3 size: 15 residues. CDR1 and CDR2 (germline): SGHTS, YDEGEE. The CDR3 DNA is TGTGCCAGCAGCTTGCCCGGCTCTGGGGCCAACGTCCTGACTTTC. Amino acids: CASSLPGSGANVLTF.

This clone appeared once. This chain joins TRBV27 and TRBJ2-1; 10 bases are a match to TRBD2. Per germline, CDR1 MNHEY and CDR2 SMNVEV (reference sequence). The CDR3 sequence is 15 residues long. Unmatched junction bases numbered 4, after V lost 8 bases and J lost 0 bases. The CDR3: CASEREGRSYNEQFF. CDR3 in DNA: TGTGCCAGCGAGCGGGAGGGCCGCTCCTACAATGAGCAGTTCTTC.

The V and J genes are TRBV3-1 (or the pseudogene TRBV3-2) and TRBJ2-3; 12 bases fit TRBD2. CDR1 is LGHDT, CDR2 YNNKEL, per germline (reference sequence). The CDR3 covers 16 residues. The ends lost 4 bases at V and 4 bases at J; junction bases unmatched: 6. The CDR3 protein is CASSLSGLAGPDTQYF. As DNA, the CDR3 is TGTGCCAGCAGCCTTTCAGGACTAGCGGGGCCAGATACGCAGTATTTT.

V usage is TRBV7-6 and J usage is TRBJ1-5; D is unclear. The germline CDR1 and CDR2 sequences are SGHVS and FNYEAQ. Trimming pared 2 bases from V and 7 bases from J, leaving 6 bases between. The CDR3 loop spans 12 amino acids. The CDR3 spells CASSLPSQPQHF. The DNA of the CDR3 is TGTGCCAGCAGCTTACCAAGCCAGCCCCAGCATTTT.

This clone appeared once. This chain connects TRBV19 to TRBJ1-3; possible D gene TRBD1, 5 bases. Per the germline V gene, CDR1 is LNHDA and CDR2 is SQIVND (reference sequence). The CDR3 is 15 amino acids. Deletions cut 4 bases from V and 0 bases from J, with 10 bases between. The CDR3: CASSTTGSSGNTIYF. The CDR3 coding sequence is TGTGCCAGTAGTACCACAGGCAGCTCTGGAAACACCATATATTTT.

The chain carries TRBV6-5 and TRBJ2-7, with 12 nucleotides matching TRBD2. Germline V gene sequence: CDR1 MNHEY, CDR2 SVGAGI. The CDR3 is 15 amino acids. Trimming removed 5 bases from V and 2 bases from J; junction bases left unmatched: 4. The CDR3, as DNA: TGTGCCAGCAGTCCGACTAGCGGGAGTACCTACGAGCAGTACTTC. Amino acid sequence: CASSPTSGSTYEQYF.

This rearrangement joins TRBV5-8 to TRBJ1-4; tentatively, D is TRBD1 (5 bases). Deletions cut 4 bases from V and 8 bases from J, with 15 bases between. The germline V gene has CDR1 SGHTS and CDR2 YDEGEE. The CDR3 length is 14 residues. CDR3: CASSPAGREEKLFF. DNA of the CDR3: TGTGCCAGCAGCCCTGCAGGGAGGGAAGAAAAACTGTTTTTT. The full variable domain, in which reference TRBV5-8 and TRBJ1-4 provide the parts outside the CDR3, is EAGVTQSPTHLIKTRGQQATLRCSPISGHTSVYWYQQALGLGLQFLLWYDEGEERNRGNFPPRFSGRQFPNYSSELNVNALELEDSALYLCASSPAGREEKLFFGSGTQLSVL.

V and J are TRBV30 and TRBJ1-3, with D possibly matching TRBD1 (6 bases). Trimming removed 0 bases from V and 4 bases from J, with 10 bases in between. The CDR3 has 14 residues. Germline assignment: CDR1 GTSNPN and CDR2 SVGIG (reference sequence). CDR3 loop: CAWSVKGQGNTIYF. In DNA form, the CDR3 reads TGTGCCTGGAGTGTAAAGGGACAAGGAAACACCATATATTTT.

The rearrangement links TRBV3-1 (or the pseudogene TRBV3-2) to TRBJ1-5; the D gene is possibly TRBD1 (5 bases). The CDR3 sequence is 15 residues long. CDR1 and CDR2 from the germline V gene are LGHDT and YNNKEL (reference sequence). Trimming removed 3 bases from V and 4 bases from J, with 13 bases in between. The CDR3 region is CASSQNSGGNQPQHF. CDR3 nucleotide sequence: TGTGCCAGCAGCCAGAATTCCGGGGGAAATCAGCCCCAGCATTTT.

The V call is TRBV7-3, the J call TRBJ1-1; D is perhaps TRBD1 (5 bases). Per germline, CDR1 SGHTA and CDR2 FQGTGA. The CDR3 runs 14 residues. V lost 3 bases and J 3 bases, leaving 11 bases between the germline ends. CDR3 in DNA: TGTGCCAGCAGCTTGGGCAGGGCGGACACTGAAGCTTTCTTT. As protein: CASSLGRADTEAFF.

Here the CDR3 DNA reads TGTGCCAGCAGCTTAACCAGGGCGCATACGCAGTATTTT. This codes for CASSLTRAHTQYF. The V call is TRBV7-3, the J call TRBJ2-3, with a tentative D call TRBD1 (5 bases). From germline, CDR1 is SGHTA and CDR2 FQGTGA. V shed 0 bases and J shed 7 bases, with 8 bases lying between them. There are 13 residues in the CDR3.

The gene calls are TRBV7-2 and TRBJ2-3; 8 bases agree with TRBD2. In germline, CDR1 is SGHTA, CDR2 FQGNSA. Trimming took 6 bases from V and 5 from J; bases not matched to a gene: 13. The CDR3 has 16 amino acids. Here the CDR3 DNA reads TGTGCCAGCAGTTCCCTTGTAGTAGCGGGGAGAGATACGCAGTATTTT. This codes for CASSSLVVAGRDTQYF.

The rearrangement joins TRBV10-3 to TRBJ2-5; tentatively, D is TRBD2 (5 bases). Trimming shortened V by 2 bases and J by 7 bases, and 17 bases separated the two germline ends. Per the germline V gene, CDR1 is ENHRY and CDR2 is SYGVKD. CDR3 size: 15 residues. CDR3 amino acids: CAISERGGVAGTQYF. In nucleotides, the CDR3 is TGTGCCATCAGTGAGCGGGGTGGGGTGGCCGGGACCCAGTACTTC.

This chain links TRBV5-4 with TRBJ2-7; the match to TRBD2 covers 9 bases. CDR1 SGHNT and CDR2 YYREEE come from the germline V gene (reference sequence). The V gene end was trimmed by 2 bases and the J gene end by 8 bases; junction bases not matched to a gene: 8. The CDR3 totals 14 residues. For the CDR3, the DNA is TGTGCCAGCAGCTTTCGGGAGACTAGCGGAAAGCAGTACTTC. It yields the protein CASSFRETSGKQYF.

This chain links TRBV6-2 or TRBV6-3 with TRBJ2-7; possibly TRBD2 for D (6 bases). The CDR3 is 17 residues long. V dropped 2 bases and J dropped 4 bases, with 21 bases sitting between them. Germline V CDR1 and CDR2: MNHEY, SVGEGT. The CDR3 nucleotides read TGTGCCAGCAGTTACCCACCGACGACGGCTAGCGAATACGAGCAGTACGTC. Its translation: CASSYPPTTASEYEQYV.

This chain uses TRBV27 with TRBJ2-7; 9 positions agree with TRBD2. There are 15 residues in the CDR3. Germline trimming cut 3 bases from V and 6 bases from J; bases unmatched to any gene: 9. From germline, CDR1 is MNHEY and CDR2 SMNVEV (reference sequence). CDR3: CASSLVSGSYREQYF. The CDR3 nucleotides are TGTGCCAGCAGTTTGGTTAGCGGGAGCTACCGCGAGCAGTACTTC.

The chain combines TRBV5-1 with TRBJ1-4; no definite D call. CDR3 length: 15 residues. The V gene lost 0 bases and the J gene lost 0 bases, with 6 bases spanning the gap. Germline V gene lookup returns CDR1 SGHRS and CDR2 YFSETQ. The CDR3 bases are TGCGCCAGCAGCTTGGCATCTACAACTAATGAAAAACTGTTTTTT. The encoded protein is CASSLASTTNEKLFF.

The gene calls are TRBV7-2 and TRBJ2-3, with D possibly matching TRBD2 (5 bases). CDR1 SGHTA and CDR2 FQGNSA come from the germline V gene. The CDR3 has 16 residues. V gave up 7 bases and J gave up 4 bases, with 21 bases separating them. The CDR3 loop reads CASTPVGSPPPDTQYF. The CDR3 bases are TGTGCCAGCACCCCCGTAGGGAGCCCCCCCCCAGATACGCAGTATTTT.